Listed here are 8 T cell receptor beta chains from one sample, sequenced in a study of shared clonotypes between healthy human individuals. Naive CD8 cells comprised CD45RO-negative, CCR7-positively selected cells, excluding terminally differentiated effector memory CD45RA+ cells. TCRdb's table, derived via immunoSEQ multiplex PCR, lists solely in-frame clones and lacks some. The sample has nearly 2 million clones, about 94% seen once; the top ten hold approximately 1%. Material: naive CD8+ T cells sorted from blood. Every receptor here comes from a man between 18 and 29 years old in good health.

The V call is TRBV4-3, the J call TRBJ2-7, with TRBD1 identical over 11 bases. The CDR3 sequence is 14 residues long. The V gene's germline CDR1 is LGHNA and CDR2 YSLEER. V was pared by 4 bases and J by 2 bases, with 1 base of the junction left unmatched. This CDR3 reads CASSPDRGPYEQYF. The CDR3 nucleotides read TGCGCCAGCAGCCCGGACAGGGGGCCCTACGAGCAGTACTTC.

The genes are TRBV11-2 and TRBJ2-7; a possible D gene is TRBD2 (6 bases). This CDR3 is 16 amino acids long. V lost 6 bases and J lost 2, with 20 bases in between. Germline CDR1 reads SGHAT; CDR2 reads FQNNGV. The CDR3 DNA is TGTGCCAGCAGTTCCAAACCTACTAGCCCACCCTACGAGCAGTACTTC. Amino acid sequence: CASSSKPTSPPYEQYF.

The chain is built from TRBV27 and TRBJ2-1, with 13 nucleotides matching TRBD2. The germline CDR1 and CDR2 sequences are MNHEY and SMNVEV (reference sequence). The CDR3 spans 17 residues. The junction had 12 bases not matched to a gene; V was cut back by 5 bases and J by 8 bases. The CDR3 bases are TGTGCCAGCAGTCCCGGAGCGGGACTAGCGGGAATCGATGAGCAGTTCTTC. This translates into CASSPGAGLAGIDEQFF.

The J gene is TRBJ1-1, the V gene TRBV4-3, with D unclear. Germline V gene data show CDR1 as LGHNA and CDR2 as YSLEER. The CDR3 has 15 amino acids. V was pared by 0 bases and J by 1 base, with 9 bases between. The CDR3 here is CASSQEIGQNTEAFF. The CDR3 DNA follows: TGCGCCAGCAGCCAAGAAATTGGGCAGAACACTGAAGCTTTCTTT.

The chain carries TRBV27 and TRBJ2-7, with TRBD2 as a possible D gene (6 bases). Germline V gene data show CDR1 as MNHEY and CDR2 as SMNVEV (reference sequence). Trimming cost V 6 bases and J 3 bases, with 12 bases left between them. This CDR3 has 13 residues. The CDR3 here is CASRVAENYEQYF. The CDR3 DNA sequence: TGTGCCAGCAGAGTAGCGGAGAACTACGAGCAGTACTTC.

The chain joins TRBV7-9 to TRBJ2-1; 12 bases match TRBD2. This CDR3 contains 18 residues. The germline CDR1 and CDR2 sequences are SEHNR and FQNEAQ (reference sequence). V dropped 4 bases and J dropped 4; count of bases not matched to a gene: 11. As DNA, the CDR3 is TGTGCCAGCAGCTCACAGGTCGGGACTAGCGGGTCGTACAATGAGCAGTTCTTC. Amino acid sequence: CASSSQVGTSGSYNEQFF.

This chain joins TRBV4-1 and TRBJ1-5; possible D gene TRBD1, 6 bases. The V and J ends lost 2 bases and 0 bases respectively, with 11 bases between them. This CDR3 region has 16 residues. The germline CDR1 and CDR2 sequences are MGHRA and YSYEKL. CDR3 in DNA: TGCGCCAGCAGCCAAACGCAAGGGGGTAGCAATCAGCCCCAGCATTTT. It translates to CASSQTQGGSNQPQHF.

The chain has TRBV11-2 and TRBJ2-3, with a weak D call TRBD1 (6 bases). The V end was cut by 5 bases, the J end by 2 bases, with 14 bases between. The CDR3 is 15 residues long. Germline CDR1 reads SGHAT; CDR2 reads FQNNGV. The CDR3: CASSPDGDNTDTQYF. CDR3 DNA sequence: TGTGCCAGCAGCCCAGACGGGGACAACACAGATACGCAGTATTTT.